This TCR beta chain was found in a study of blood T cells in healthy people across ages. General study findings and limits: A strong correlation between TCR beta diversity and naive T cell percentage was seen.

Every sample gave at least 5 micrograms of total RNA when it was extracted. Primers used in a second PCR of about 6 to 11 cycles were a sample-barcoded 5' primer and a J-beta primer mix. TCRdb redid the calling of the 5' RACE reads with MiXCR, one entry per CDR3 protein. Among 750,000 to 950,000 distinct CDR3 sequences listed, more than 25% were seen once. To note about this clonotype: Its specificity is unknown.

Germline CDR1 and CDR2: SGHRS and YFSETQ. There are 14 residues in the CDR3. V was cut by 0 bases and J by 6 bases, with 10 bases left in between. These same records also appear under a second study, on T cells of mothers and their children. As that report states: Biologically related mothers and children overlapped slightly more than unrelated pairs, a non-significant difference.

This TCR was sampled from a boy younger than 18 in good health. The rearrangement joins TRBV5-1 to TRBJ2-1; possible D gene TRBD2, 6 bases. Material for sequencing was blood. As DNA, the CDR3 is TGCGCCAGCAGCTTGGGTTCTAGCGCCAATGAGCAGTTCTTC. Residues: CASSLGSSANEQFF.